This T cell receptor beta chain was sequenced in a study of T cell changes during pregnancy in multiple sclerosis. The CDR3 totals 15 residues. Between the trimmed V and J ends, which lost 1 base and 7 bases, there was a span of 16 bases. CDR1 is LGHNA and CDR2 is YSLEER in the germline V gene. Assay: immunoSEQ multiplex PCR; the TCRdb copy retains only in-frame clones and omits some. The table shows 98,000 or so clones, with under 95% occurring only once. The source was peripheral blood, collected after pregnancy. The sequence was obtained from a female donor with multiple sclerosis, enrolled in a pregnancy study. This chain uses TRBV4-3 with TRBJ1-2, with a tentative D call TRBD1 (6 bases). The CDR3 nucleotides are TGCGCCAGCAGCCAAGTATTGCAGGGGCCTTCTGGCTACACCTTC. Its protein is CASSQVLQGPSGYTF.